This is a list of T cell receptor beta chains from one sample in a study of T cells in Graves' hyperthyroidism and ophthalmopathy. One entry per CDR3 protein, called by TCRdb with MiXCR from the multiplex PCR reads. Of about 260,000 distinct CDR3 sequences listed, around 17% were seen once; the top ten hold around 28%. The sample taken for sequencing was blood. These receptors were taken from a woman between 18 and 29 years old with Graves' ophthalmopathy. Each CDR3 is given with its conserved first and last residue. A D gene is named only where the DNA matches it firmly. Clone size is given for some rows only: seen once, a few or many times, or a class if the clone is expanded.

>TRBV13|.|TRBJ2-5|many
TGTGCCAGCAGCTTAAATGATCAGGGACGCGAGACCCAGTACTTC
CASSLNDQGRETQYF
>TRBV4-1|TRBD1|TRBJ2-1|many
TGCGCCAGCAGCCCACGGACAGGGGGTGGAATTGAGCAGTTCTTC
CASSPRTGGGIEQFF
>TRBV18|TRBD2|TRBJ2-7|.
TGTGCCAGCTCACCGTCACTCGGGACTAGCGGGGGATCCTACGAGCAGTACTTC
CASSPSLGTSGGSYEQYF
>TRBV15|TRBD1|TRBJ1-3|many
TGTGCCACCAGTCCCGACAGGGCGGCTGGAAACACCATATATTTT
CATSPDRAAGNTIYF
>TRBV5-1|.|TRBJ2-5|many
TGCGCCAGCAGCTTGGGCAGAAAAGAGACCCAGTACTTC
CASSLGRKETQYF
>TRBV24-1|.|TRBJ2-2|.
TGTGCCACCAGTGCCAGCAGATTCACCGGGGAGCTGTTTTTT
CATSASRFTGELFF
>TRBV7-9|TRBD2|TRBJ2-3|many
TGTGCCAGCAGCGCGGGAGTTTTGGTAGATACGCAGTATTTT
CASSAGVLVDTQYF
>TRBV19|TRBD1|TRBJ1-2|.
TGTGCCAGTAGTGGGCAGGGGGGCGGCTACACCTTC
CASSGQGGGYTF
>TRBV6-1|TRBD1|TRBJ1-5|many
TGTGCCAGCAGGCGGACAGGGGGGAACAATCAGCCCCAGCATTTT
CASRRTGGNNQPQHF
>TRBV5-4|TRBD1|TRBJ2-7|many
TGTGCCAGCAGCTTGGACGGGACAGGGGTCTACGAGCAGTACTTC
CASSLDGTGVYEQYF
>TRBV27|TRBD1|TRBJ2-2|many
TGTGCCAGCAACCCCATCCCATACAGGGGCGAAATTTATTCGAACACCGGGGAGCTGTTTTTT
CASNPIPYRGEIYSNTGELFF
>TRBV29-1|TRBD2|TRBJ2-7|.
TGCAGCGTCTGTTTGATCGGGACTAGCGGAAGCCGTTACTCCTACGAGCAGTACTTC
CSVCLIGTSGSRYSYEQYF
>TRBV10-3|.|TRBJ1-1|many
TGTGCCATCAGGCCAACAGGGAGGATTGCAGACACTGAAGCTTTCTTT
CAIRPTGRIADTEAFF
>TRBV6-2/TRBV6-3|.|TRBJ1-2|many
TGTGCCAGCACCCTCACCGGGGGGGCGATTGGTGGCTACACCTTC
CASTLTGGAIGGYTF
>TRBV11-2|TRBD1|TRBJ2-5|many
TGTGCCAGCAGCTTAGGGGACAGGGTGCGAGAGACCCAGTACTTC
CASSLGDRVRETQYF